Given below is one T cell receptor beta chain in context. This CDR3 comprises 14 residues. CDR1 is MNHEY, CDR2 SMNVEV, per germline (reference sequence). With V trimmed by 3 bases and J by 3 bases, 3 bases remained unmatched. This sample was included in a study of control samples from healthy donors and cancer patients. Clones were read by immunoSEQ multiplex PCR, and TCRdb kept only the in-frame ones, dropping some. The profile shows approximately 79,000 clones, 89% of them singletons. Sample: blood. The TCR comes from a man aged 45-65 years in good health. This sequence joins TRBV27 and TRBJ2-7; 9 nucleotides match TRBD1. CDR3 protein: CASSFGTGYYEQYF. The CDR3 DNA reads TGTGCCAGCAGTTTTGGGACAGGGTACTACGAGCAGTACTTC.